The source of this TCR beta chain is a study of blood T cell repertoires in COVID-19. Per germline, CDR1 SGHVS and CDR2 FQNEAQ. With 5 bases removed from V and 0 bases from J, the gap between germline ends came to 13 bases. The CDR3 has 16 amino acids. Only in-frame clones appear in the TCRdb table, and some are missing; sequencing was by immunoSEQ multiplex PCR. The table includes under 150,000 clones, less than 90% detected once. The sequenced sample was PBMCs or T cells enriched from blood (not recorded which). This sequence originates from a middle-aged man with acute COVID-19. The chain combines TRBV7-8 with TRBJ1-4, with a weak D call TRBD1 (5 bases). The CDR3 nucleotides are TGTGCCAGCAGCCCCGAGGCGACAGCAACTAATGAAAAACTGTTTTTT. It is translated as CASSPEATATNEKLFF.